Presented here are 17 T cell receptor beta chains from one specimen sequenced in a study of T-cell reconstitution after alpha-beta-depleted transplantation in children. Preparation of the TCRbeta library involved a method that used unique molecular identifiers. TCRdb re-analysed the PCR reads in MiXCR, keeping a single row per CDR3 protein. The sample lists 280,000 or so distinct CDR3 sequences; around 10% were seen once. The sequencing used peripheral blood, collected 180 days after TCRalphabeta/CD19-depleted stem cell transplant. The receptors were sampled from a male patient aged 2 to 10 who had a stem cell transplant for chronic granulomatous disease, so the T cells may come from the graft donor.

This clonotype has a count of ten or more. The chain carries TRBV20-1 and TRBJ2-1, with D unresolved. The CDR3 extends over 15 amino acids. Germline values: CDR1 DFQATT, CDR2 SNEGSKA (reference sequence). V lost 6 bases to trimming and J lost 0 bases, with 15 bases between them. DNA of the CDR3: TGCAGTGCCCGTAAAGGGCCCAGCTCCTACAATGAGCAGTTCTTC. Translation: CSARKGPSSYNEQFF.

This clonotype was recorded many times. The chain employs TRBV20-1 and TRBJ2-5; D could derive from TRBD1 or TRBD2 (6 bases each). The germline V and J ends were trimmed by 5 bases and 5 bases, with 18 bases remaining between them. Per the germline V gene, CDR1 is DFQATT and CDR2 is SNEGSKA (reference sequence). The CDR3 is 14 residues long. The CDR3, as DNA: TGCAGTGCTGAGCTTCCGGGGGCGGATGAGACCCAGTACTTC. It encodes CSAELPGADETQYF.

This clonotype was seen repeatedly, ten times or more. This sequence joins TRBV18 and TRBJ2-7, with a possible D match to TRBD1 (6 bases). The germline gives CDR1 KGHSH, CDR2 LQKENI. The germline V and J ends were trimmed by 3 bases and 7 bases, with 13 bases remaining between them. This CDR3 is built from 13 residues. CDR3 nucleotide sequence: TGTGCCAGCTCACCGGGGGCAGGTGGTGAGCAGTACTTC. It encodes CASSPGAGGEQYF.

This clonotype appeared a few times. This chain links TRBV28 with TRBJ2-5, with TRBD2 identical over 11 bases. The CDR3 is made up of 14 amino acids. Germline loops: CDR1 MDHEN, CDR2 SYDVKM. V lost 5 bases and J lost 2; bases outside the gene matches: 1. The CDR3 DNA sequence: TGTGCCAGCAGTAGACTAGCGGGACAAGAGACCCAGTACTTC. This gives the protein CASSRLAGQETQYF.

This clonotype has just a few counts. The V gene is TRBV28, the J gene TRBJ1-6; 7 bases are shared with TRBD1. CDR1 MDHEN and CDR2 SYDVKM come from the germline V gene. The junction had 14 bases not matched to a gene; V was cut back by 6 bases and J by 0 bases. This CDR3 has 19 amino acids. CDR3 protein: CASSEQGNRFGSYNSPLHF. CDR3 DNA sequence: TGTGCCAGCAGCGAACAGGGGAATCGGTTCGGCTCCTATAATTCACCCCTCCACTTT.

This clonotype was observed many times. The chain couples TRBV6-5 to TRBJ2-1; maybe TRBD2 (6 bases). The CDR3 totals 13 residues. In germline, CDR1 is MNHEY, CDR2 SVGAGI. V dropped 3 bases and J dropped 6 bases, with 9 bases sitting between them. The CDR3 here is CASSYTTSNEQFF. As DNA, the CDR3 is TGTGCCAGCAGTTATACGACTAGCAATGAGCAGTTCTTC.

This clonotype was counted many times. J is TRBJ2-3 and V is TRBV12-3 or TRBV12-4; possible D gene TRBD1, 6 bases. V lost 7 bases and J 2 bases, leaving 13 bases between the germline ends. The CDR3 runs 14 residues. The chain's CDR3 is CASISGVPTDTQYF. The CDR3 bases are TGTGCCAGCATCTCAGGGGTTCCCACAGATACGCAGTATTTT.

The V gene is TRBV25-1, the J gene TRBJ2-3; the D is unclear. This CDR3 is built from 12 residues. The germline V gene encodes CDR1 MGHDK and CDR2 SYGVNS. The V end lost 4 bases, the J end lost 9 bases, and 11 bases lay between the germline ends. The CDR3 DNA reads TGTGCCAGCAGTGTCGACTTTACCACGCAGTATTTT. Protein sequence: CASSVDFTTQYF.

This clonotype was seen many times. The genes are TRBV7-2 and TRBJ1-4; possibly TRBD1 for D (5 bases). This CDR3 contains 16 residues. Germline loops: CDR1 SGHTA, CDR2 FQGNSA. V was clipped by 2 bases and J by 4 bases, with 14 bases between them. CDR3 region: CASSLHGTVNNEKLFF. The CDR3 bases are TGTGCCAGCAGCTTACACGGGACGGTGAATAATGAAAAACTGTTTTTT.

Many counts were recorded for this clonotype. The V call is TRBV28, the J call TRBJ2-5; 7 bases line up with TRBD1. Germline CDR1 and CDR2: MDHEN and SYDVKM. V gave up 10 bases and J gave up 5 bases; unmatched junction bases: 25. The CDR3 is made up of 18 amino acids. The chain's CDR3 is CATRDSPWSGPQGETQYF. CDR3 sequence (DNA): TGTGCCACCCGGGACAGCCCATGGAGCGGCCCCCAGGGGGAGACCCAGTACTTC.

This clonotype appeared many times. In nucleotides, the CDR3 is TGTGCCAGCAGTTACTCGACTGGACAGGGGGCTTTGGGGGCCAACGTCCTGACTTTC. Translation: CASSYSTGQGALGANVLTF. This sequence joins TRBV6-2 or TRBV6-3 and TRBJ2-6, with 11 bases fitting TRBD1. The ends lost 0 bases at V and 4 bases at J; junction bases unmatched: 8. Germline assignment: CDR1 MNHEY and CDR2 SVGEGT. The CDR3 is made up of 19 amino acids.

In its sample, this clonotype was seen a few times. J is TRBJ2-7 and V is TRBV6-2 or TRBV6-3; 7 nucleotides match TRBD1. Germline values: CDR1 MNHEY, CDR2 SVGEGT. V shed 10 bases and J 0 bases; nucleotides not matched to a gene: 9. The CDR3 sequence is 14 residues long. CDR3 residues: CATTGQLNSYEQYF. The CDR3 DNA reads as TGTGCCACCACGGGACAGCTGAACTCCTACGAGCAGTACTTC.

This clonotype appeared many times. J is TRBJ2-7 and V is TRBV29-1; D is unresolved. Germline V gene data show CDR1 as SQVTM and CDR2 as ANQGSEA. Between the trimmed V and J ends, which lost 5 bases and 1 base, there was a span of 9 bases. The length of the CDR3 is 12 residues. The CDR3 here is CSVTALSYEQYF. As DNA, the CDR3 is TGCAGCGTTACGGCTTTATCCTACGAGCAGTACTTC.

Turning to this clonotype: This may come from a read error, since a much larger clone is one base off. V and J are TRBV5-4 and TRBJ2-1, with D maybe TRBD2 (5 bases). The CDR3 contains 13 residues. V lost 4 bases, J lost 7 bases, and 12 bases lay in between. Germline lookup yields CDR1 SGHNT and CDR2 YYREEE (reference sequence). The CDR3 sequence: CASSNLAQNEQFF. CDR3 DNA sequence: TGTGCCAGCAGCAATCTAGCACAGAATGAGCAGTTCTTC.

This clonotype was seen many times. The J gene is TRBJ1-1, the V gene TRBV5-1; D is ambiguous. V was trimmed by 4 bases and J by 1 base, leaving 11 bases between them. The germline V gene has CDR1 SGHRS and CDR2 YFSETQ. This CDR3 region has 14 residues. The CDR3 spells CASSPLPGNTEAFF. CDR3 DNA sequence: TGCGCCAGCAGCCCTCTCCCGGGGAACACTGAAGCTTTCTTT.

At least ten counts were recorded for this clonotype. J is TRBJ2-3 and V is TRBV7-6; D is unclear. The CDR3 has 15 amino acids. Germline CDR1 and CDR2: SGHVS and FNYEAQ. The V end lost 3 bases, the J end lost 1 base, and 11 bases lay between the germline ends. DNA of the CDR3: TGTGCCAGCAGCTTCGGTTGGGCGGGCACAGATACGCAGTATTTT. Translating it yields CASSFGWAGTDTQYF.

This clonotype was recorded at least ten times. The chain uses TRBV20-1 and TRBJ1-1; no reliable D call. Germline CDR1 reads DFQATT; CDR2 reads SNEGSKA (reference sequence). The CDR3 loop spans 16 amino acids. With 3 bases removed from V and 4 bases from J, the gap between germline ends came to 21 bases. Written as DNA, the CDR3 is TGCAGTGCTAGGGATGTGAATACTTTCCTGGGCACTGAAGCTTTCTTT. Translated, it gives CSARDVNTFLGTEAFF.